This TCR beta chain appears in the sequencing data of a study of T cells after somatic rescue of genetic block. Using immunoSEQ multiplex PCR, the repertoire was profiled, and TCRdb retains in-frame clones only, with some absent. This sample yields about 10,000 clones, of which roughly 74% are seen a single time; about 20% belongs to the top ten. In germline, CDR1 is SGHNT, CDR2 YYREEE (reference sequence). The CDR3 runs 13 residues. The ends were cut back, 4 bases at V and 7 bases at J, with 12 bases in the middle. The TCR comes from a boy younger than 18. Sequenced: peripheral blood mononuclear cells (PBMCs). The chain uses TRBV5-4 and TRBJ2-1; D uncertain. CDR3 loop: CASSQEGMNEQFF. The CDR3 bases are TGTGCCAGCAGCCAAGAAGGGATGAATGAGCAGTTCTTC. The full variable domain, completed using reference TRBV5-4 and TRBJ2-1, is ETGVTQSPTHLIKTRGQQVTLRCSSQSGHNTVSWYQQALGQGPQFIFQYYREEENGRGNFPPRFSGLQFPNYSSELNVNALELDDSALYLCASSQEGMNEQFFGPGTRLTVL.